This TCR beta chain emerged from a study of cytomegalovirus exposure and HLA in healthy donors. Notes on the study in general: Using the classifier, cytomegalovirus status was reportedly diagnosed with high specificity and sensitivity. As was reported, the HLA-A and HLA-B alleles of most subjects were accurately predicted from TCR beta sequences.

There are 13 residues in the CDR3. CDR1 is SGHTA and CDR2 is FQGNSA in the germline V gene. V was trimmed by 1 base and J by 9 bases, leaving 10 bases between them. PCR used 60 Vbeta primers and 13 Jbeta primers. The data were produced by immunoSEQ multiplex PCR, yet TCRdb's version contains in-frame clones alone and is incomplete. This sample's table has under 150,000 clones. Regarding this clone: Antigen unknown.

At the time of sampling, donors were nominally healthy, though unrecorded immune exposures were likely. The sample taken for sequencing was PBMCs. The gene calls are TRBV7-2 and TRBJ2-1; D is possibly TRBD2 (5 bases). The receptor comes from a woman aged 35 to 49 in good health and CMV-seronegative. This CDR3 is CASSLESGIEQFF. The CDR3 DNA is TGTGCCAGCAGCTTAGAGTCCGGGATTGAGCAGTTCTTC.